One T cell receptor (beta chain) is described in this entry. Antigen: not known. The table came from immunoSEQ multiplex PCR; TCRdb's copy has only in-frame clones and leaves some out. Among tens of thousands of clones listed, about nine tenths were seen once. This entry is derived from a study of a mutant IDH1 vaccine in newly diagnosed glioma. Time point given: week 23, last vaccination. All doses held 300 ug of mutant IDH1 20-mer peptide, with topical imiquimod. New astrocytomas of WHO grade 3 or 4 that were IDH1-mutant and ATRX-lost were found in the donors. Per the germline V gene, CDR1 is SGHNT and CDR2 is YYREEE (reference sequence). The CDR3 runs 17 residues. The V end lost 6 bases, the J end lost 0 bases, and 19 bases lay between the germline ends.

This TCR was sampled from a man aged 35 to 55 with glioma. The sequences come from PBMCs, collected from a glioma patient whose treatment included an IDH1 peptide vaccine. The chain uses TRBV5-4 and TRBJ1-3; D remains ambiguous. The CDR3 DNA is TGTGCCAGCACCACCGGAGGGAGGTCGAGCTCTGGAAACACCATATATTTT. As protein: CASTTGGRSSSGNTIYF.